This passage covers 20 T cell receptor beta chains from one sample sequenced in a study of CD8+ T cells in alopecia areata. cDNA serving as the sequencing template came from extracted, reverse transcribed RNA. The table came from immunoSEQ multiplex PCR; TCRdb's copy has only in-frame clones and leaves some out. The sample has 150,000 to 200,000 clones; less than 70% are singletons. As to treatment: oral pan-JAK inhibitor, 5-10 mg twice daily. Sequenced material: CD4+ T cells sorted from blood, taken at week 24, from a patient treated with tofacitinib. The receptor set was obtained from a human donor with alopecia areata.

For the CDR3, the DNA is TGCGCCAGCAGCCTAGGACTAGCGGGGGGTTTAGCCAAAAACATTCAGTACTTC. This codes for CASSLGLAGGLAKNIQYF. This chain connects TRBV4-1 to TRBJ2-4; 14 bases fit TRBD2. Germline assignment: CDR1 MGHRA and CDR2 YSYEKL. CDR3 length equals 18 residues. V was clipped by 4 bases and J by 0 bases; unmatched bases: 5.

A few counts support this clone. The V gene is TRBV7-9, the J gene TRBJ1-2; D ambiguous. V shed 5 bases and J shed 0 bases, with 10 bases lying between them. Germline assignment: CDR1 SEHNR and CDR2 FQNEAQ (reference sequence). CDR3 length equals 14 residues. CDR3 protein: CASSVSEANYGYTF. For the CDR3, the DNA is TGTGCCAGCAGCGTCTCAGAAGCTAACTATGGCTACACCTTC.

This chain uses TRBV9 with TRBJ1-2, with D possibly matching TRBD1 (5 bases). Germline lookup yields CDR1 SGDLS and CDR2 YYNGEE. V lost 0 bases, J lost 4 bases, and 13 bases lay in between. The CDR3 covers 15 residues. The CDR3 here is CASSVEATESYGYTF. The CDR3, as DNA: TGTGCCAGCAGCGTAGAGGCGACAGAGTCCTATGGCTACACCTTC.

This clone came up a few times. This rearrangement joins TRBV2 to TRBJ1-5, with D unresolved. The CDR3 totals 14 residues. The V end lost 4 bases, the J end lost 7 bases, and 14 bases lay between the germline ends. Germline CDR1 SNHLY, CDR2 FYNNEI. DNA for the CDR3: TGTGCCAGCAGTGCGGAGCCCGCGGGACAGCCCCAGCATTTT. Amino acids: CASSAEPAGQPQHF.

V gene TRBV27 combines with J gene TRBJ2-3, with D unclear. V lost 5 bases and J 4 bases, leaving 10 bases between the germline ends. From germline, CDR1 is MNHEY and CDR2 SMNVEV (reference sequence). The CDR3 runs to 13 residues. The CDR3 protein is CASSPQEADTQYF. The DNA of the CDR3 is TGTGCCAGCAGTCCCCAGGAAGCAGATACGCAGTATTTT.

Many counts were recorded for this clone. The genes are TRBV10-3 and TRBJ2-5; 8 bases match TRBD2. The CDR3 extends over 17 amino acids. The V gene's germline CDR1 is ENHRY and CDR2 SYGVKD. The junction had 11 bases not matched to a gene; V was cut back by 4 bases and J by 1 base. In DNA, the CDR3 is TGTGCCATCAGTGGGACCTTAGCGGGGCGAATCCAAGAGACCCAGTACTTC. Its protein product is CAISGTLAGRIQETQYF.

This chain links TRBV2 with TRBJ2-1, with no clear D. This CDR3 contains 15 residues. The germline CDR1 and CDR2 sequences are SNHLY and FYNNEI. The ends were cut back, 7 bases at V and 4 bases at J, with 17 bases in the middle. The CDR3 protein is CASTLEDRLYNEQFF. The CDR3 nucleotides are TGTGCCAGCACCCTTGAGGACCGCTTATACAATGAGCAGTTCTTC.

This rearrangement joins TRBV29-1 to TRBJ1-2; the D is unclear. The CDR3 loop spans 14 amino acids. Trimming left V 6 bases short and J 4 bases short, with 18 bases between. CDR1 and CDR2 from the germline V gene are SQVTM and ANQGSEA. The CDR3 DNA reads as TGCAGCGTCGCCCCGACCACAGACGGCTATGGCTACACCTTC. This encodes CSVAPTTDGYGYTF.

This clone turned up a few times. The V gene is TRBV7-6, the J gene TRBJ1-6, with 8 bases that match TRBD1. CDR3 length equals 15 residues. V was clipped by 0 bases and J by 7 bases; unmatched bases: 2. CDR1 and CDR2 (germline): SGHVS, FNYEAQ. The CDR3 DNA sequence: TGTGCCAGCAGCTTAGCCCAGGGGGCAAATTCACCCCTCCACTTT. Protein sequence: CASSLAQGANSPLHF. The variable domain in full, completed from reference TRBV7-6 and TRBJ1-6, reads GAGVSQSPRYKVTKRGQDVALRCDPISGHVSLYWYRQALGQGPEFLTYFNYEAQQDKSGLPNDRFSAERPEGSISTLTIQRTEQRDSAMYRCASSLAQGANSPLHFGNGTRLTVT.

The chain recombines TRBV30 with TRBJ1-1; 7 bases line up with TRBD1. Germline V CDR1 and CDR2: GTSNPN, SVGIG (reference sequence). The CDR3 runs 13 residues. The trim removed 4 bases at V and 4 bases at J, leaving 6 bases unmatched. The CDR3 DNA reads TGTGCCTGGACCGAACAGGGGTTCACTGAAGCTTTCTTT. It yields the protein CAWTEQGFTEAFF.

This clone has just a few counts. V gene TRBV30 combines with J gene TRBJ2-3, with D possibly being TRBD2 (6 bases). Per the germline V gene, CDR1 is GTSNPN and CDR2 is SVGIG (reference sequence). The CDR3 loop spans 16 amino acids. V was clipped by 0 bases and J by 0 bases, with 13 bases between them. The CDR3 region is CAWSVPIAASTDTQYF. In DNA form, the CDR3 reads TGTGCCTGGAGTGTCCCAATAGCGGCAAGCACAGATACGCAGTATTTT.

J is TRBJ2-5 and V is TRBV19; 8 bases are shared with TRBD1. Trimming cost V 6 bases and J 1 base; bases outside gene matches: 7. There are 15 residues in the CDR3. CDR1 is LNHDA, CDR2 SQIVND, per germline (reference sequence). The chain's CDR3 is CASSGRQGPQETQYF. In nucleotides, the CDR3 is TGTGCCAGTAGCGGGAGACAGGGGCCCCAAGAGACCCAGTACTTC. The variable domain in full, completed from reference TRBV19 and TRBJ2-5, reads DGGITQSPKYLFRKEGQNVTLSCEQNLNHDAMYWYRQDPGQGLRLIYYSQIVNDFQKGDIAEGYSVSREKKESFPLTVTSAQKNPTAFYLCASSGRQGPQETQYFGPGTRLLVL.

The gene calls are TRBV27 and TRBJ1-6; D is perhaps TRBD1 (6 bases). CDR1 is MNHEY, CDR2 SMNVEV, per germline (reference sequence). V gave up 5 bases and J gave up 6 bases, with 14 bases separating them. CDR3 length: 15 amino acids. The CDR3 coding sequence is TGTGCCAGCAGTACCTACCAGGGGAGTAATTCACCCCTCCACTTT. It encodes CASSTYQGSNSPLHF.

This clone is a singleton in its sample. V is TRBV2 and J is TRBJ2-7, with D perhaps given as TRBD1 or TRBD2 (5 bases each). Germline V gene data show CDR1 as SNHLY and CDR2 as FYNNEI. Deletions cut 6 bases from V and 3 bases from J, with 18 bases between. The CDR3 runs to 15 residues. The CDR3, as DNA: TGTGCCAGCAGGAGGGGATCGGGCGTGGGCTACGAGCAGTACTTC. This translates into CASRRGSGVGYEQYF.

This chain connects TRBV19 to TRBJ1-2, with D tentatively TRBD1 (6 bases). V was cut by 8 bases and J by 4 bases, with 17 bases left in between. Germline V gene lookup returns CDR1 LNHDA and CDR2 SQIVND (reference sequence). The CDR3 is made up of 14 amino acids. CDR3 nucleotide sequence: TGTGCCAGTCAAGAAACAGGGTACGGCTATGGCTACACCTTC. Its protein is CASQETGYGYGYTF.

The CDR3 DNA reads TGTGCCAGCAGCCTACAGGGTAATCAGCCCCAGCATTTT. Its protein is CASSLQGNQPQHF. This sequence joins TRBV5-6 and TRBJ1-5; TRBD1 might be the D (6 bases). This CDR3 region has 13 residues. CDR1 is SGHDT and CDR2 is YYEEEE in the germline V gene. Trimming took off 4 bases at V and 4 bases at J, with 9 bases between the two ends.

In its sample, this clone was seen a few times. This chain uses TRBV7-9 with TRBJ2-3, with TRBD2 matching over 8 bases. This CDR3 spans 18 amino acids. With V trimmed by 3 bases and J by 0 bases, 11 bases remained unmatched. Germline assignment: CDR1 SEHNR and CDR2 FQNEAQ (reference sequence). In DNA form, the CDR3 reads TGTGCCAGCAGCTTGTTCGGAGTTACTAGCGGAAGCACAGATACGCAGTATTTT. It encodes CASSLFGVTSGSTDTQYF.

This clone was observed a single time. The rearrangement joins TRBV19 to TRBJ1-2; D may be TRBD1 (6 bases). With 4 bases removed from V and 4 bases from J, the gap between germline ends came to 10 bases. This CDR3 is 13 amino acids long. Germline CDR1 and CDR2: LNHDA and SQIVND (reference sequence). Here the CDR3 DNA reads TGTGCCAGTAGTAGGACAGAAGTCTATGGCTACACCTTC. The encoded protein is CASSRTEVYGYTF.

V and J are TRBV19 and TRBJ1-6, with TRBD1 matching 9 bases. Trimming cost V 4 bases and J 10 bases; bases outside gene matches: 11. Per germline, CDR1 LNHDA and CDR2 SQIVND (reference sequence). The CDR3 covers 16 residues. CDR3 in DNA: TGTGCCAGTAGTAGGACTCCGGGACAGGGAAGCTCACCCCTCCACTTT. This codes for CASSRTPGQGSSPLHF.

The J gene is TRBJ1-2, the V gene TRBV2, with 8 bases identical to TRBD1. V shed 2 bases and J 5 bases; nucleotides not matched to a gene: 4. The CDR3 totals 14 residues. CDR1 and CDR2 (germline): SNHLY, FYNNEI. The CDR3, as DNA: TGTGCCAGCAGTGAACGGACAGGGCCTTATGGCTACACCTTC. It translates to CASSERTGPYGYTF.